The present TCR beta chain was sequenced within a study of blood T cell repertoires in COVID-19. Whole-study context: The origin of the acute and convalescent COVID-19 samples was the United States, Italy and Spain. Nucleic acid was either cDNA or gDNA, and it came from T cells, B-cell-depleted T cells, or PBMCs.

The junction had 5 bases not matched to a gene; V was cut back by 6 bases and J by 1 base. CDR1 is MNHNY, CDR2 SVGAGI, per germline (reference sequence). The CDR3 totals 15 residues. As processed by the authors: Cell counts per sample came from amplifying reference gene primers. Clones were read by immunoSEQ multiplex PCR, and TCRdb kept only the in-frame ones, dropping some. That table is the source of V, J and clone size, and D and trimming were worked out from the DNA. The sample carries 100,000 or so clones, approximately 80% recorded once. This clonotype originated in a woman older than 75 with acute or convalescent COVID-19. The sample was peripheral blood. This chain links TRBV6-6 with TRBJ2-3, with 9 bases matching TRBD1. The CDR3 bases are TGTGCCAGCAGCCGGGGACAGGGAGGCACAGATACGCAGTATTTT. Translation gives CASSRGQGGTDTQYF.